The entry below describes one TCR beta chain. These data belong to a study of blood T cell repertoires in COVID-19. About the study: Samples taken during acute and convalescent COVID-19 were collected in the United States, Italy and Spain.

Germline CDR1 MNHNS, CDR2 SASEGT. Unmatched junction bases numbered 9, after V lost 5 bases and J lost 1 base. The CDR3 is 17 residues long. The method was immunoSEQ multiplex PCR; TCRdb's version includes in-frame clones alone and lacks a portion of them. The sample has around 230,000 clones; roughly 80% are singletons. The TCR was taken from a woman aged 55 to 70 with active or convalescent COVID-19. The V call is TRBV6-1, the J call TRBJ1-1; 11 nucleotides align to TRBD1. What was sequenced was peripheral blood. Written as DNA, the CDR3 is TGTGCCAGCAGTAAAGGACAGGGGGCGGGATGGAACACTGAAGCTTTCTTT. Its protein product is CASSKGQGAGWNTEAFF.